The clone carrying this T cell receptor (beta chain) was counted ten times or more. These data come from a study of T cells after yellow fever vaccination. TCRdb re-called the 5' RACE reads with MiXCR, one entry per CDR3 protein. This table holds fewer than 85,000 distinct CDR3 sequences, roughly 7.7% found once. CDR1 is SGHRS, CDR2 YFSETQ, per germline. The CDR3 has 15 residues. With 4 bases clipped from V and 3 bases from J, the junction kept 7 bases outside the gene matches. V gene TRBV5-1 combines with J gene TRBJ2-1, with 7 bases lining up with TRBD1. The source is a man aged 25 to 40 who received the YFV17D yellow fever vaccine. The sample in question was CD8+ T cells sorted from PBMCs, obtained on the day of the yellow fever booster vaccination. Here the CDR3 DNA reads TGCGCCAGCAGCACAGACAGGGTGAACTACAATGAGCAGTTCTTC. Encoded protein: CASSTDRVNYNEQFF.